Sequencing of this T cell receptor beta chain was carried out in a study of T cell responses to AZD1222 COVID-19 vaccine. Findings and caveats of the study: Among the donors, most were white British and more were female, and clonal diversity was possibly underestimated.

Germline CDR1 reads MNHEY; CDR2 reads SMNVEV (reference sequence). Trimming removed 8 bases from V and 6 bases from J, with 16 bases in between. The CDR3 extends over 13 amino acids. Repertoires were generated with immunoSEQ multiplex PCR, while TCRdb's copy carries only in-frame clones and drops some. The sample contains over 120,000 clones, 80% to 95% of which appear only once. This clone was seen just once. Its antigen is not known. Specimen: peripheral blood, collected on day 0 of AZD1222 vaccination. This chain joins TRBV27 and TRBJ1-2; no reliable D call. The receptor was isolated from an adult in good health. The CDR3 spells CASRPTVVHGYTF. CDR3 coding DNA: TGTGCCAGCCGCCCAACCGTAGTACATGGCTACACCTTC.